These T cell receptor beta chains were read from a single sample in a study of PD-L1 blockade in urothelial cancer. Clones were read by immunoSEQ multiplex PCR, and TCRdb kept only the in-frame ones, dropping some. This sample yields 75,000 to 95,000 clones, of which around nine tenths are seen a single time; around a tenth belongs to the top ten. The sequencing used PBMCs, collected around atezolizumab (anti-PD-L1) treatment. All receptors derive from a man aged 55 to 69 with urothelial cancer. Each CDR3 is given with its conserved first and last residue. Each record gives: V gene, D gene, J gene, clone size, CDR3 protein, CDR3 DNA. The D gene is left open where the match is weak. Clone size is stated in some rows and not others, as once, few, many or a class when expanded.

TRBV19	TRBD1	TRBJ2-7	few	CASSTDRGYEQYF	TGTGCCAGTAGTACGGACAGGGGATACGAGCAGTACTTC
TRBV28	TRBD2	TRBJ2-1	-	CASSLWASGRAFEQFF	TGTGCCAGCAGTTTATGGGCTAGCGGGAGGGCTTTTGAGCAGTTCTTC
TRBV6-5	-	TRBJ2-5	-	CASRRQVQETQYF	TGTGCCAGCAGAAGACAGGTACAAGAGACCCAGTACTTC
TRBV4-1	-	TRBJ2-5	-	CASSQELQGTQYF	TGCGCCAGCAGCCAAGAGCTCCAGGGGACCCAGTACTTC
TRBV28	TRBD2	TRBJ2-1	-	CASSLSSGAGHPAQGEQFF	TGTGCCAGCAGTTTGTCTTCGGGAGCGGGGCACCCCGCCCAGGGTGAGCAGTTCTTC
TRBV6-5	-	TRBJ2-7	-	CASSFAGTHEQYF	TGTGCCAGCAGTTTTGCGGGGACGCACGAGCAGTACTTC
TRBV5-5	-	TRBJ2-5	-	CASSGSTGLQETQYF	TGTGCCAGCAGCGGGTCCACAGGGTTGCAAGAGACCCAGTACTTC
TRBV6-6	-	TRBJ1-5	once	CASSYSSNSNQPQHF	TGTGCCAGCAGTTACTCGTCCAATAGCAATCAGCCCCAGCATTTT
TRBV5-3	-	TRBJ2-7	once	CARSSRAYEQYF	TGTGCCAGAAGCTCTCGGGCCTACGAGCAGTACTTC
TRBV10-1	-	TRBJ1-1	-	CASSEERGFAFF	TGCGCCAGCAGTGAGGAGCGGGGATTTGCTTTCTTT
TRBV6-1	-	TRBJ2-2	-	CAGGASLNTGELFF	TGTGCCGGGGGGGCCAGCCTGAACACCGGGGAGCTGTTTTTT
TRBV21-1	-	TRBJ2-7	-	CASSKVRVQQYF	TGTGCCAGCAGCAAAGTCCGGGTTCAGCAGTACTTC
TRBV6-5	-	TRBJ2-2	-	CASSTTPLGTGELFF	TGTGCCAGCAGTACTACCCCGTTGGGCACCGGGGAGCTGTTTTTT
TRBV19	-	TRBJ1-5	few	CASSIDTGTHSNQPQHF	TGTGCCAGTAGTATAGACACCGGGACACATAGCAATCAGCCCCAGCATTTT
TRBV28	TRBD1	TRBJ1-2	-	CASRRQGGYGYTF	TGTGCCAGCAGACGACAGGGCGGCTATGGCTACACCTTC
TRBV5-6	-	TRBJ2-3	-	CASSLTGTDTQYF	TGTGCCAGCAGCTTAACAGGGACAGATACGCAGTATTTT
TRBV7-2	TRBD2	TRBJ2-7	-	CASSLEGPSGRLNF	TGTGCCAGCAGCTTAGAGGGTCCTAGCGGGAGACTAAACTTC
TRBV27	TRBD2	TRBJ2-2	-	CASSLEGGSNTGELFF	TGTGCCAGCAGTTTAGAGGGAGGGTCGAACACCGGGGAGCTGTTTTTT
TRBV4-1	-	TRBJ1-1	-	CASSQPTRSTEAFF	TGCGCCAGCAGCCAGCCCACCCGGTCGACTGAAGCTTTCTTT
TRBV19	-	TRBJ1-3	once	CASSTNPGSGNTIYF	TGTGCCAGTAGTACTAACCCGGGATCTGGAAACACCATATATTTT
TRBV7-2	-	TRBJ1-1	once	CASSLQGGFEAFF	TGTGCCAGCAGCTTGCAGGGTGGCTTTGAAGCTTTCTTT
TRBV10-3	-	TRBJ1-1	-	CAISNSMNTEAFF	TGTGCCATCAGTAATTCCATGAACACTGAAGCTTTCTTT
TRBV27	-	TRBJ2-2	-	CASRDMANTGELFF	TGTGCCAGCCGGGACATGGCGAACACCGGGGAGCTGTTTTTT
TRBV28	TRBD2	TRBJ2-5	-	CASSDPGLAGKETQYF	TGTGCCAGCAGTGACCCCGGACTAGCGGGAAAAGAGACCCAGTACTTC
TRBV5-5	TRBD1	TRBJ2-3	-	CASNQGQSTDTQYF	TGTGCCAGCAACCAGGGACAGAGCACAGATACGCAGTATTTT
TRBV25-1	TRBD1	TRBJ2-5	-	CASRHRDRLLETQYF	TGTGCCAGTAGACATCGGGACAGGCTCTTGGAGACCCAGTACTTC
TRBV2	TRBD1	TRBJ2-7	-	CASSSGQVSYEQYF	TGTGCCAGCAGTTCGGGACAGGTCTCCTACGAGCAGTACTTC
TRBV28	TRBD1	TRBJ2-7	once	CASRSGTGAYEQYF	TGTGCCAGCAGATCCGGGACAGGGGCCTACGAGCAGTACTTC
TRBV5-1	-	TRBJ2-3	-	CASSEAGTSLRTDTQYF	TGCGCCAGCAGCGAAGCAGGAACTTCTTTACGCACAGATACGCAGTATTTT